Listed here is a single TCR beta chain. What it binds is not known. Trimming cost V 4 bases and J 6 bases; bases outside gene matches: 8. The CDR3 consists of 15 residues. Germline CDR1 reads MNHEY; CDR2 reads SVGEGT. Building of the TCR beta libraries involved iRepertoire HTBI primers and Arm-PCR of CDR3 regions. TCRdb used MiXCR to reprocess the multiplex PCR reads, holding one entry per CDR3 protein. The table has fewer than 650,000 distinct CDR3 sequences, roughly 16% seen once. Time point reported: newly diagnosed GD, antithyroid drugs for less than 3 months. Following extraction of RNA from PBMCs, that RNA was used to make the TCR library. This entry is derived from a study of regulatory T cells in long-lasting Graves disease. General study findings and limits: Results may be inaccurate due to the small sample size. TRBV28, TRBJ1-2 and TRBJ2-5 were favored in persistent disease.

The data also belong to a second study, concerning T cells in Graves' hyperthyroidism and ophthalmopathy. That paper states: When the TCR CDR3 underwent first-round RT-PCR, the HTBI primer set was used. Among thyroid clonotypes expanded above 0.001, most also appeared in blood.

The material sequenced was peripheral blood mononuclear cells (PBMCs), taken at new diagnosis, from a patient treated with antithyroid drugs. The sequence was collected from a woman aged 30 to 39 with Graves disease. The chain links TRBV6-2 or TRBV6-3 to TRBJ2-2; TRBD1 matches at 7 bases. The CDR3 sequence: CASSLTGVLSGELFF. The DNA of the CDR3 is TGTGCCAGCAGTTTAACAGGGGTTTTGTCCGGGGAGCTGTTTTTT.